This TCR beta chain was identified in a study of blood T cell repertoires in COVID-19. Looking at the study overall: The origin of the acute and convalescent COVID-19 samples was the United States, Italy and Spain. Sample material is recorded as cDNA or gDNA derived from T cells, B-cell-depleted T cells, or PBMCs.

The germline V gene has CDR1 SGHNT and CDR2 YENEEA. The J segment lost 6 bases and the V segment lost 0 bases, leaving 15 bases of the junction unmatched. CDR3 size: 19 residues. Using immunoSEQ multiplex PCR, the repertoire was profiled, and TCRdb retains in-frame clones only, with some absent. The data hold about 16,000 clones, with 82% observed a single time. Material: peripheral blood. This TCR was sampled from a man older than 75 with active COVID-19. The J gene is TRBJ2-1, the V gene TRBV11-3; 9 bases are a match to TRBD2. This CDR3 reads CASSLDGSGKGLATNEQFF. CDR3 DNA: TGTGCCAGCAGCTTAGATGGGAGCGGGAAGGGACTAGCCACCAATGAGCAGTTCTTC.